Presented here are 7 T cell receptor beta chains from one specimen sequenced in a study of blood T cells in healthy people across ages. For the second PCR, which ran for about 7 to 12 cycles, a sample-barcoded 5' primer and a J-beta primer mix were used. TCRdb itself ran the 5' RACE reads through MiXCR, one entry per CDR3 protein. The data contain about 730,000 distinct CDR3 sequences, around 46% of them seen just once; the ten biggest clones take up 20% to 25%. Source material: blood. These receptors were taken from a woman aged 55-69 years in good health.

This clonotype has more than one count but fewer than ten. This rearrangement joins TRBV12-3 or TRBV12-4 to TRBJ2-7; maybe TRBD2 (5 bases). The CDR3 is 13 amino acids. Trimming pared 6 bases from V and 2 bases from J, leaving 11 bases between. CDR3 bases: TGTGCCAGCAGCCCAGACTATCCCTACGAGCAGTACTTC. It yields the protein CASSPDYPYEQYF.

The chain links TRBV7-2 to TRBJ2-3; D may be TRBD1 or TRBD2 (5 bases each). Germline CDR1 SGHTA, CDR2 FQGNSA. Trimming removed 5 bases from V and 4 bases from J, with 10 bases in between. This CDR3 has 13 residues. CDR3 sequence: CASSRGPADTQYF. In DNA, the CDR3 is TGTGCCAGCAGCAGGGGACCCGCAGATACGCAGTATTTT.

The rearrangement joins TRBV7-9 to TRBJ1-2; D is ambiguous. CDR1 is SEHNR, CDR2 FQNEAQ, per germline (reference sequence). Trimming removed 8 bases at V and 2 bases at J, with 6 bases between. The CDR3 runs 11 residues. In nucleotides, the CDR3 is TGTGCCAGCGGAGAAAACTATGGCTACACCTTC. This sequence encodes CASGENYGYTF.

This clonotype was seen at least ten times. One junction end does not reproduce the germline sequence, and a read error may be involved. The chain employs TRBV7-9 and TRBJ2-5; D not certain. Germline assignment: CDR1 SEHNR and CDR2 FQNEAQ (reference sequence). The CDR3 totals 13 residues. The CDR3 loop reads CASSPGTQETQYF. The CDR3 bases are TGCGCCAGCAGCCCCGGAACGCAAGAGACCCAGTACTTC. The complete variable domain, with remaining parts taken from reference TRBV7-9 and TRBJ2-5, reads DTGVSQNPRHKITKRGQNVTFRCDPISEHNRLYWYRQTLGQGPEFLTYFQNEAQLEKSRLLSDRFSAERPKGSFSTLEIQRTEQGDSAMYLCASSPGTQETQYFGPGTRLLVL.

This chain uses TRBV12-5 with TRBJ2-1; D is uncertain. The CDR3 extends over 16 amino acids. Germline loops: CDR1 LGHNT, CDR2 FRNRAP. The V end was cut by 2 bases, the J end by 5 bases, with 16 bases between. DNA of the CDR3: TGTGCTAGTGGTTTGCCCGACGACCCTAACCACAATGAGCAGTTCTTC. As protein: CASGLPDDPNHNEQFF.

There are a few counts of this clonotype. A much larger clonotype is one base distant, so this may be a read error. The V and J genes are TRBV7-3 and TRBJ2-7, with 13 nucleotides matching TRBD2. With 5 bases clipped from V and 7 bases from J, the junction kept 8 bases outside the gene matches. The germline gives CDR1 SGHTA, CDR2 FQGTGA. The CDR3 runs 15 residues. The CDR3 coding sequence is TGTGCCAGCAGCGGGACTAGCGGGGCCTACAATGAGCAGTACTTC. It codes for CASSGTSGAYNEQYF.

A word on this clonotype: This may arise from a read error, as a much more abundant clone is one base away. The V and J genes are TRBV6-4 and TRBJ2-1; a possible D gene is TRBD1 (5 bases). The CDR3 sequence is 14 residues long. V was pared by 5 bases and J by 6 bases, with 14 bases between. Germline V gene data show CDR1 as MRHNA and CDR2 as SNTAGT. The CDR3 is CASSPVQGSNEQFF. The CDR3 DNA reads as TGTGCCAGCAGTCCGGTCCAGGGTAGCAATGAGCAGTTCTTC.